This T cell receptor beta chain was documented in a study of cytomegalovirus exposure and HLA in healthy donors. Background on the study: Roughly 180 million T cells yielded 100 million to 130 million unique TCR beta sequences, as an earlier analysis found. Membership in the Caucasian-associated ancestry cluster was found for about 84% of roughly 360 genotyped donors.

On this clone itself: The sample holds other DNA sequences that translate to the same CDR3.

CDR3 length: 11 amino acids. Germline values: CDR1 GTSNPN, CDR2 SVGIG (reference sequence). With 2 bases removed from V and 15 bases from J, the gap between germline ends came to 14 bases. The PCR made use of 60 Vbeta and 13 Jbeta primers. Assay used: immunoSEQ multiplex PCR; TCRdb lists only in-frame clones, some missing. Among roughly 100,000 clones listed, roughly 70% were seen once. The sequenced sample was PBMCs. This sequence was found in a woman aged 50 to 60 in good health and CMV-seronegative. The chain has TRBV30 and TRBJ2-1; perhaps TRBD1 as D (5 bases). This CDR3 reads CAWSHTGPPFF. The CDR3 region has the DNA TGTGCCTGGAGTCATACAGGCCCCCCGTTCTTC. The full variable domain, in which reference TRBV30 and TRBJ2-1 provide the parts outside the CDR3, is SQTIHQWPATLVQPVGSPLSLECTVEGTSNPNLYWYRQAAGRGLQLLFYSVGIGQISSEVPQNLSASRPQDRQFILSSKKLLLSDSGFYLCAWSHTGPPFFGPGTRLTVL.